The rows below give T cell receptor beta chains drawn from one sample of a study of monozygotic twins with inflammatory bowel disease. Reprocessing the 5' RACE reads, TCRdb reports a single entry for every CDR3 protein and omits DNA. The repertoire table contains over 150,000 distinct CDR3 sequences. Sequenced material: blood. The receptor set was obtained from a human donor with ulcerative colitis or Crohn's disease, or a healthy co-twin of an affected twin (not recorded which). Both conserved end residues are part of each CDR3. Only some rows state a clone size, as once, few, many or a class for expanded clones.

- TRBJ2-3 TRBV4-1 CASSQDGNGWGTDTQYF
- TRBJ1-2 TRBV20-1 CSARDQVGFGYTF
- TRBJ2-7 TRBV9 CASSVGTSRYEQYF
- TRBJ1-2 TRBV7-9 CASSFGTIGYTF
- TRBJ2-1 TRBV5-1 CASSSAGTSGLGQFF
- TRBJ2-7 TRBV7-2 CASSLVGDSSYEQYF
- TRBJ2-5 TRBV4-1 CASSQDQRGGGETQYF
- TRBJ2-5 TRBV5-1 CASSLAWVPQETQYF
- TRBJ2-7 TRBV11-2 CASSAWSSYEQYF
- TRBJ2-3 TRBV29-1 CSAPGGSAQYF
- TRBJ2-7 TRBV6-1 CASISNGGAHEQYF
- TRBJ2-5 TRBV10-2 CASKRGGYQETQYF
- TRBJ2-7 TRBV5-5 CASSMDSWTYEQYF
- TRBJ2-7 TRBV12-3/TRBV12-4 CASSSTGAAEQYF
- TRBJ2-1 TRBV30 CAWSPGPWQAHARDEQFF
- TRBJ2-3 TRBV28 CASSRPGPDTQYF
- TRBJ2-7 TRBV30 CAWKSASSYEQYF
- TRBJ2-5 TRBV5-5 CASSYQDRQETQYF
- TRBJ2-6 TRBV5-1 CASSLPRQGGFSGANVLTF
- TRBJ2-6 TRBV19 CASSEGTDTSGANVLTF
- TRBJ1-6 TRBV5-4 CASSLGQDNSPLHF
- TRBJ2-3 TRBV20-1 CSAGLAGRDTQYF
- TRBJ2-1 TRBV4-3 CASSQDLDSSYNEQFF
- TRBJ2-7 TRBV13 CASSLGLREQYF
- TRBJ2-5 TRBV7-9 CASSPSLAGLQETQYF
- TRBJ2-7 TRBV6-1 CASSEALPASGYEQYF
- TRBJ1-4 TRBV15 CATSSTSQGGEKLFF
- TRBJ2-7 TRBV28 CASSSGAGGEQYF
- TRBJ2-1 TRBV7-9 CASQTGGYNEQFF
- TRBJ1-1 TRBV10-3 CAIRPERQGGLLAFF
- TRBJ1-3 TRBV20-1 CSARDMTIRNTIYF
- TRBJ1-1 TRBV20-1 CSARNFMNTEAFF
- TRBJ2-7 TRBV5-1 CASSGGVLTDEQYF
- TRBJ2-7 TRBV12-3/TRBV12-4 CASSLSGSTYEQYF
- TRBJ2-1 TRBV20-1 CSARSDAGGPHEQFF
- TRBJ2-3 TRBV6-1 CASSGTSAGTTDTQYF
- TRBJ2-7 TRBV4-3 CASSQVGSEFHEQYF
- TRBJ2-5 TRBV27 CASSAMGLAGSRETQYF
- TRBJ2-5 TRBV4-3 CASSQDRFSRDQETQYF
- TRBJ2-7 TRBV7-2 CASRQGPSYEQYF
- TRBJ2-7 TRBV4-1 CASSPGIQATYEQYF
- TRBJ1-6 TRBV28 CASRATGGSPLHF
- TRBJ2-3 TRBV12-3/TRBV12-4 CASTPAWGATQYF
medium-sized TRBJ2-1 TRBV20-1 CSARDPGTEGDEQFF
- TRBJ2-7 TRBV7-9 CASSLDIYEQYF
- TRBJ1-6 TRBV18 CASSGGQGSNSPLHF
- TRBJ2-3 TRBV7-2 CASSPNTDTQYF
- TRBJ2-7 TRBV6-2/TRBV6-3 CASSSLQDSSYEQYF
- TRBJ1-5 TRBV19 CASSSGTGASNQPQHF
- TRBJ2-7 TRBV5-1 CASSLSGTGSEQYF
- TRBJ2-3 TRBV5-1 CASSFSSPDTQYF
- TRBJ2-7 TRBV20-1 CSARGGVGESYEQYF
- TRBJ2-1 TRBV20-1 CSATPPPRTGANPSYNEQFF